The clone carrying this T cell receptor beta chain was counted a few times. Its target is not known. This sample's TCRbeta library carried unique molecular identifier barcodes. Each CDR3 protein is one row after TCRdb ran MiXCR on the PCR reads. The table has hundreds of thousands of distinct CDR3 sequences, about an eighth seen once. The record originates from a study of T-cell reconstitution after alpha-beta-depleted transplantation in children. CDR3 length: 18 residues. V was trimmed by 4 bases and J by 3 bases, leaving 23 bases between them. Germline CDR1 is MNHEY and CDR2 is SMNVEV (reference sequence). Study-wide results and caveats: T cells produced anew were the main source of T-cell counts and diversity one year after transplant. Some patients owed their high day-60 TCRbeta diversity to surviving recipient T cells and thymic progenitors. Roughly two months post-transplant, alpha-beta T cells reportedly originated from several hundred graft clones that had expanded.

The chain recombines TRBV27 with TRBJ2-3, with D possibly matching TRBD2 (6 bases). This receptor was taken from a girl aged 2 to 9 with congenital amegakaryocytic thrombocytopenia, due to receive a stem cell transplant. The sequenced sample was PBMCs, obtained before TCRalphabeta/CD19-depleted stem cell transplant. The CDR3 region has the DNA TGTGCCAGCAGTTCTGGACCGGGACTCCCTAGGCCTACAGATACGCAGTATTTT. Translation gives CASSSGPGLPRPTDTQYF.